Below, one T cell receptor beta chain is given with its context. The antigen remains undetermined. Profiled with immunoSEQ multiplex PCR; TCRdb holds only in-frame clones, not every one. This table has around 120,000 clones, 90% appearing once. The data belong to a study of T cell responses to AZD1222 COVID-19 vaccine. With 1 base removed from V and 7 bases from J, the gap between germline ends came to 11 bases. This CDR3 has 13 residues. Germline lookup yields CDR1 SGHRS and CDR2 YFSETQ. General observations from the study: A rise in Spike-specific TCR breadth and depth followed two AZD1222 doses. Unmutated variant regions are reportedly the target of nearly half of TCRs that are spike-specific. A mostly white British donor set with more females was recruited, and clonal diversity was possibly underestimated. The peak T cell response came first, and repertoires were sampled only after it.

The sequencing here drew on peripheral blood, taken on day 0 of AZD1222 vaccination. The chain has TRBV5-1 and TRBJ1-1, with TRBD1 as a possible D gene (5 bases). This sequence originates from an adult in good health. CDR3 protein: CASSLRDASEAFF. The CDR3 nucleotides read TGCGCCAGCAGCTTGCGGGACGCGAGTGAAGCTTTCTTT.